Shown below are 20 T cell receptor beta chains from a single sample sequenced in a study of blood T cell repertoires in COVID-19. Produced via immunoSEQ multiplex PCR; TCRdb's table is partial and in-frame only. The table includes about 73,000 clones, roughly 80% detected once. Sequencing used peripheral blood. The receptors stem from a man in his sixties or seventies with COVID-19, enrolled during active disease.

The chain joins TRBV4-2 to TRBJ1-5; 7 bases line up with TRBD1. The CDR3 sequence is 16 residues long. The V segment lost 2 bases and the J segment 4 bases; nucleotides outside the gene matches: 8. The V gene's germline CDR1 is LGHNA and CDR2 YNFKEQ. Here the CDR3 DNA reads TGTGCCAGCAGCCAATACGGTGGCAGGGGGAATCAGCCCCAGCATTTT. As protein: CASSQYGGRGNQPQHF.

V usage is TRBV6-5 and J usage is TRBJ2-4; no firm D call. The CDR3 contains 13 residues. V was pared by 10 bases and J by 8 bases, with 18 bases between. Germline lookup yields CDR1 MNHEY and CDR2 SVGAGI. CDR3 nucleotide sequence: TGTGCCACCCTTCCTGAACACACCGACATTCAGTACTTC. Amino acid sequence: CATLPEHTDIQYF.

This sequence joins TRBV5-1 and TRBJ1-1; 8 bases are a match to TRBD1. CDR1 and CDR2 from the germline V gene are SGHRS and YFSETQ. This CDR3 is 14 amino acids long. After removal of 3 bases from V and 2 bases from J, the junction contained 3 bases not matched to a gene. The CDR3 reads CASSSGQANTEAFF. The CDR3 DNA reads as TGCGCCAGCAGCTCGGGACAGGCAAACACTGAAGCTTTCTTT.

This clone was seen once. The rearrangement joins TRBV7-9 to TRBJ1-6; perhaps TRBD1 as D (6 bases). Deletions cut 3 bases from V and 9 bases from J, with 18 bases between. Germline CDR1 SEHNR, CDR2 FQNEAQ (reference sequence). CDR3 length: 16 amino acids. The CDR3 region is CASSLGDTVTVSPLHF. CDR3 bases: TGTGCCAGCAGCTTGGGGGACACAGTAACGGTTTCACCCCTCCACTTT.

The rearrangement uses TRBV7-2 and TRBJ1-2; tentatively, D is TRBD1 (5 bases). Germline V gene sequence: CDR1 SGHTA, CDR2 FQGNSA. CDR3 length: 13 amino acids. Trimming removed 5 bases from V and 3 bases from J, with 10 bases in between. The chain's CDR3 is CASSGAGDYGYTF. The DNA for the CDR3 is TGTGCCAGCAGCGGGGCTGGGGACTATGGCTACACCTTC.

The chain links TRBV28 to TRBJ1-1; TRBD1 matches 7 bases. J was trimmed by 2 bases and V by 3 bases; bases with no gene match: 6. Germline V gene sequence: CDR1 MDHEN, CDR2 SYDVKM. The CDR3 length is 15 residues. The CDR3 bases are TGTGCCAGCAGTTTCCAGGGGGGATCAAACACTGAAGCTTTCTTT. Amino acid sequence: CASSFQGGSNTEAFF.

This sequence joins TRBV30 and TRBJ1-2; the D gene is possibly TRBD1 (6 bases). V was trimmed by 2 bases and J by 4 bases, leaving 14 bases between them. CDR3 length: 14 residues. Germline V gene lookup returns CDR1 GTSNPN and CDR2 SVGIG (reference sequence). This CDR3 reads CAWSIRRDIYGYTF. CDR3 sequence (DNA): TGTGCCTGGAGTATTCGCAGGGACATCTATGGCTACACCTTC.

The rearrangement links TRBV4-2 to TRBJ1-5; the D is unclear. The CDR3 length is 13 residues. Trimming cost V 0 bases and J 6 bases, with 6 bases left between them. Germline V gene lookup returns CDR1 LGHNA and CDR2 YNFKEQ. As DNA, the CDR3 is TGTGCCAGCAGCCAAGATCGGTTTCAGCCCCAGCATTTT. This translates into CASSQDRFQPQHF.

The gene calls are TRBV15 and TRBJ2-7; 7 bases are a match to TRBD1. CDR1 and CDR2 (germline): LNHNV, YYDKDF (reference sequence). This CDR3 comprises 14 residues. V lost 5 bases, J lost 3 bases, and 7 bases stayed unmatched. This CDR3 reads CATSPRTGGYEQYF. The DNA for the CDR3 is TGTGCCACCAGCCCCCGGACAGGCGGCTACGAGCAGTACTTC.

The V and J genes are TRBV3-1 (or the pseudogene TRBV3-2) and TRBJ2-5; maybe TRBD2 (6 bases). Germline V gene lookup returns CDR1 LGHDT and CDR2 YNNKEL (reference sequence). The CDR3 sequence is 17 residues long. Trimming removed 0 bases from V and 5 bases from J, with 19 bases in between. CDR3: CASSQDLTGAVGETQYF. CDR3 DNA: TGTGCCAGCAGCCAAGATTTAACGGGAGCGGTCGGGGAGACCCAGTACTTC.

The chain uses TRBV6-5 and TRBJ1-6; 9 bases line up with TRBD1. Germline-derived CDR1 and CDR2 are MNHEY and SVGAGI. This CDR3 spans 15 amino acids. V dropped 2 bases and J dropped 10; count of bases not matched to a gene: 6. CDR3 residues: CASSYQGQGYSPLHF. The DNA for the CDR3 is TGTGCCAGCAGTTACCAGGGACAGGGCTACTCACCCCTCCACTTT.

This rearrangement joins TRBV6-2 or TRBV6-3 to TRBJ1-1; D remains ambiguous. This CDR3 is built from 14 residues. Germline CDR1 MNHEY, CDR2 SVGEGT. V lost 2 bases, J lost 7 bases, and 14 bases lay in between. CDR3 amino acids: CASSYDGSGVEAFF. The CDR3 nucleotides are TGTGCCAGCAGTTACGACGGCAGCGGGGTTGAAGCTTTCTTT.

In DNA form, the CDR3 reads TGTGCCAGCAGCCGCCAGGACTTTTACTTCGGGGAGACCCAGTACTTC. This translates into CASSRQDFYFGETQYF. The chain combines TRBV28 with TRBJ2-5, with D possibly being TRBD2 (5 bases). CDR1 is MDHEN, CDR2 SYDVKM, per germline. The CDR3 consists of 16 residues. V shed 6 bases and J shed 5 bases, with 22 bases lying between them.

This clone was detected only a few times. The J gene is TRBJ2-1, the V gene TRBV24-1; 12 bases are shared with TRBD2. This CDR3 is 18 amino acids long. V was clipped by 6 bases and J by 9 bases; unmatched bases: 17. Germline CDR1 KGHDR, CDR2 SFDVKD. The CDR3 coding sequence is TGTGCCACCAGTCATCCTAGCGGGAGGGCAGATCTGGGGAGTGAGCAGTTCTTC. It is translated as CATSHPSGRADLGSEQFF.

The rearrangement joins TRBV6-5 to TRBJ2-1, with D possibly being TRBD2 (6 bases). The CDR3 extends over 14 amino acids. The germline V gene has CDR1 MNHEY and CDR2 SVGAGI. V was shortened by 6 bases and J by 0 bases, with 9 bases between the two germline ends. The CDR3 coding sequence is TGTGCCAGCAGAAAAGCGGGCTCCTACAATGAGCAGTTCTTC. Its protein product is CASRKAGSYNEQFF.

The J gene is TRBJ1-1, the V gene TRBV7-8; the D is unclear. Germline V CDR1 and CDR2: SGHVS, FQNEAQ. The V and J ends lost 2 bases and 4 bases respectively, with 8 bases between them. The CDR3 is made up of 13 amino acids. The CDR3 loop reads CASSLSGSTEAFF. Written as DNA, the CDR3 is TGTGCCAGCAGCTTATCCGGTAGCACTGAAGCTTTCTTT.

V and J are TRBV6-2 or TRBV6-3 and TRBJ1-1, with 12 bases that match TRBD1. V lost 0 bases, J lost 2 bases, and 7 bases stayed unmatched. The CDR3 is 18 residues long. Germline assignment: CDR1 MNHEY and CDR2 SVGEGT. The CDR3 loop is CASSYSGQGARGNTEAFF. Here the CDR3 DNA reads TGTGCCAGCAGTTACTCGGGACAGGGGGCGCGGGGAAACACTGAAGCTTTCTTT.

V usage is TRBV5-1 and J usage is TRBJ1-1, with D perhaps TRBD1 (5 bases). CDR1 SGHRS and CDR2 YFSETQ come from the germline V gene. V dropped 0 bases and J dropped 2 bases, with 8 bases sitting between them. The CDR3 spans 14 residues. CDR3 sequence reads: CASSLEQVNTEAFF. CDR3 in DNA: TGCGCCAGCAGCTTGGAACAGGTCAACACTGAAGCTTTCTTT. Combining the CDR3 with reference TRBV5-1 and TRBJ1-1 gives the whole variable domain KAGVTQTPRYLIKTRGQQVTLSCSPISGHRSVSWYQQTPGQGLQFLFEYFSETQRNKGNFPGRFSGRQFSNSRSEMNVSTLELGDSALYLCASSLEQVNTEAFFGQGTRLTVV.

V and J are TRBV4-1 and TRBJ1-1, with no clear D. Trimming stripped 4 bases from V and 3 bases from J, with 15 bases between. Germline lookup yields CDR1 MGHRA and CDR2 YSYEKL. The CDR3 length is 15 residues. The CDR3 loop reads CASSLESQLDTEAFF. The CDR3 DNA is TGCGCCAGCAGCCTCGAATCCCAGTTGGACACTGAAGCTTTCTTT.

This chain links TRBV27 with TRBJ2-1; no clear D. V lost 3 bases to trimming and J lost 5 bases, with 11 bases between them. CDR3 length equals 14 residues. Per germline, CDR1 MNHEY and CDR2 SMNVEV (reference sequence). CDR3 residues: CASSLRYFNNEQFF. CDR3 nucleotides: TGTGCCAGCAGTTTGCGATATTTCAACAATGAGCAGTTCTTC.